A selection of T cell receptor beta chains follows, all from one sample in a study of CD8 T cells in ankylosing spondylitis. TCRdb processed the 5' RACE reads anew with MiXCR; each CDR3 protein has one entry. The sample holds about 140,000 distinct CDR3 sequences, 7.3% seen once. Sequenced input: blood, either unsorted or a sorted T cell fraction (not recorded which). Receptors originate from a female donor with ankylosing spondylitis or in good health (not recorded which). The CDR3 runs from the conserved cysteine through the conserved F or W. D genes are given only for firm matches. Where a row states a size, it is once, few, many or the class of an expanded clone; other rows omit it.

v_gene,abundance,d_gene,len,j_gene,CDR3nt,CDR3aa
TRBV5-1,many,TRBD1,15,TRBJ1-5,TGCGCCAGCAGCTTGGTAGGGACAGGGAATCAGCCCCAGCATTTT,CASSLVGTGNQPQHF
TRBV5-1,many,NA,12,TRBJ2-7,TGCGCCAGCAGCGTTCCTTCCTACGAGCAGTACTTC,CASSVPSYEQYF
TRBV7-8,many,NA,14,TRBJ1-5,TGTGCCAGCACCGACCAGGGGATGAGTCAGCCCCAGCATTTT,CASTDQGMSQPQHF
TRBV25-1,few,NA,16,TRBJ2-6,TGTGCCAGCAGTGACTCAGCAGGGGCTGGGGCCAACGTCCTGACTTTC,CASSDSAGAGANVLTF
TRBV7-8,many,NA,14,TRBJ1-2,TGTGCCAGCAGCTCACAGCAATTGGTAGGGGGCTACACCTTC,CASSSQQLVGGYTF
TRBV20-1,many,NA,14,TRBJ1-4,TGCAGTGCTAGAGAGGACATAGCGGGAGAAAAACTGTTTTTT,CSAREDIAGEKLFF
TRBV24-1,many,NA,13,TRBJ2-3,TGTGCCACCAGTGAATGGAGCACAGATACGCAGTATTTT,CATSEWSTDTQYF
TRBV12-3/TRBV12-4,many,NA,15,TRBJ2-1,TGTGCCAGCAGTACATTACTTAAACTAGACAATGAGCAGTTCTTC,CASSTLLKLDNEQFF
TRBV20-1,many,TRBD1,15,TRBJ1-6,TGCTGTGCTAAGACAGGGGGCCCCTATAATTCACCCCTCCACTTT,CCAKTGGPYNSPLHF
TRBV3-2,NA,NA,15,TRBJ1-2,TGTGCCACCTGCCCTACGGACAGGACTAACTATGGCTACACCTTC,CATCPTDRTNYGYTF
TRBV12-3/TRBV12-4,many,NA,15,TRBJ2-1,TGTGCCAGCAGTCAAGGGACCAGCTCCTACAATGAGCAGTTCTTC,CASSQGTSSYNEQFF
TRBV7-9,many,TRBD2,13,TRBJ2-5,TGTGCCAGCAACTTCCGGGAGGGGGAGACCCAGTACTTC,CASNFREGETQYF
TRBV20-1,many,TRBD2,14,TRBJ2-3,TGCAGTGCTAGACTGGGACTAGCGACAGATACGCAGTATTTT,CSARLGLATDTQYF
TRBV27,many,TRBD1,14,TRBJ1-2,TGTGCCAGCAGTCCCGGGACAGTTAACTATGGCTACACCTTC,CASSPGTVNYGYTF
TRBV4-1,many,NA,14,TRBJ2-1,TGCGCCAGCAGCCAAGATTACAGGGTGAATGAGCAGTTCTTC,CASSQDYRVNEQFF
TRBV7-9,few,TRBD1,14,TRBJ2-7,TGTGCCAGCAGCTCGGGACAGGGAAGTTTCGAGCAGTACTTC,CASSSGQGSFEQYF
TRBV12-3/TRBV12-4,few,NA,14,TRBJ2-7,TGTGCCAGCAGTCCGGACCGGGGGCGAAACGAGCAGTACTTC,CASSPDRGRNEQYF
TRBV14,few,NA,13,TRBJ2-1,TGTGCCAGCAGCCAAGGAGTATACAATGAGCAGTTCTTC,CASSQGVYNEQFF
TRBV12-3/TRBV12-4,many,TRBD2,15,TRBJ2-5,TGTGCCAGCAGTGGACTAGCGGGCCCCCAAGAGACCCAGTACTTC,CASSGLAGPQETQYF
TRBV12-3/TRBV12-4,many,NA,15,TRBJ1-2,TGTGCCAGCAGTTTAGCGCCCCGTGACAGAGAAAGCTACACCTTC,CASSLAPRDRESYTF
TRBV3-1,NA,NA,16,TRBJ2-1,TGTGCCACCTGCCGAGGTCCGGGGGGCGGTTACAATGAGCAGTTCTTC,CATCRGPGGGYNEQFF
TRBV3-1,many,NA,12,TRBJ1-1,TGTGCCAGCAGAAACATAAACACTGAAGCTTTCTTT,CASRNINTEAFF
TRBV7-2,many,NA,14,TRBJ1-4,TGTGCCAGCAGCTTGGACGGGGAGGGAGAAAAACTGTTTTTT,CASSLDGEGEKLFF
TRBV4-2,many,TRBD1,15,TRBJ2-7,TGTGCCAGCAGCCAGGACAGGGGGAAAAGGTACGAGCAGTACTTC,CASSQDRGKRYEQYF
TRBV6-1,many,NA,15,TRBJ2-7,TGTGCCAGCAGTCCTCCGGGGCAGGGCACCCACGAGCAGTACTTC,CASSPPGQGTHEQYF
TRBV4-3,many,NA,15,TRBJ1-2,TGCGCCAGCAGCCACGACTGGGGGCAGGGAGGGGGCTACACCTTC,CASSHDWGQGGGYTF
TRBV11-3,NA,TRBD2,17,TRBJ2-3,TGTGCCAGCAGCTTAGGCGCACTAGCGGGGAGCACAGATACGCAGTATTTT,CASSLGALAGSTDTQYF
TRBV19,NA,NA,16,TRBJ2-5,TGTGCCAGTAGTCCCCGGACTAACGGAGGGGCAGAGACCCAGTACTTC,CASSPRTNGGAETQYF
TRBV7-6,NA,NA,16,TRBJ2-5,TGTGCCAGCAGCTCAGAGGACAGCTCTCTCCAAGAGACCCAGTACTTC,CASSSEDSSLQETQYF
TRBV5-1,many,NA,16,TRBJ2-3,TGCGCCAGCCAAAGTCGAACCGGGATCAGCACAGATACGCAGTATTTT,CASQSRTGISTDTQYF
TRBV18,many,NA,14,TRBJ1-2,TGTGCCAGCTCACCATACCAGTCGAGCTCGGGCTACACCTTC,CASSPYQSSSGYTF
TRBV7-9,many,NA,16,TRBJ1-2,TGTGCCAGCAGCTTTTCCCCGGGACGCGCTAACTATGGCTACACCTTC,CASSFSPGRANYGYTF
TRBV18,many,NA,13,TRBJ2-2,TGTGCCAGCTCACCATTGGACACCGGGGAGCTGTTTTTT,CASSPLDTGELFF
TRBV5-1,many,NA,14,TRBJ2-3,TGCGCCAGCAGCTTTGCCGCTAGCACAGATACGCAGTATTTT,CASSFAASTDTQYF
TRBV6-2/TRBV6-3,few,NA,13,TRBJ2-7,TGTGCCAGCAGTCCCTTAAGGGGCTACGAGCAGTACTTC,CASSPLRGYEQYF
TRBV27,many,NA,14,TRBJ1-1,TGTGCCAGCGGATACAGGGCAACAAACACTGAAGCTTTCTTT,CASGYRATNTEAFF
TRBV11-2,few,NA,14,TRBJ2-1,TGTGCCAGCAGCTTAGATCGGATATACAATGAGCAGTTCTTC,CASSLDRIYNEQFF
TRBV7-8,many,NA,16,TRBJ1-6,TGTGCCAGCAGCTTAAGGATCAGGGTCTCAGATTCACCCCTCCACTTT,CASSLRIRVSDSPLHF
TRBV29-1,many,NA,14,TRBJ2-2,TGCAGCGTTGCTCCAGGGCGAAACACCGGGGAGCTGTTTTTT,CSVAPGRNTGELFF
TRBV2,once,NA,13,TRBJ1-1,TGTGCCAGCAGTGGGCCGGGGACGGGTGAAGCTTTCTTT,CASSGPGTGEAFF
TRBV7-9,NA,NA,14,TRBJ2-1,TGTGCCAGCAGCTTACCTAGGACACGCCATGAGCAGTTCTTC,CASSLPRTRHEQFF
TRBV5-1,many,NA,16,TRBJ1-1,TGCGCCAGCAGCTTTCGCCGAACCGATATGAACACTGAAGCTTTCTTT,CASSFRRTDMNTEAFF